This is a list of T cell receptor beta chains from one sample in a study of beta chain features in type 1 diabetes. This table comes from immunoSEQ multiplex PCR, and its TCRdb copy is limited to in-frame clones, with some not included. The table lists a few hundred thousand clones, roughly 9.8% of them singletons. The material sequenced was central memory CD4+ T cells from blood. These receptor sequences come from a man aged 30-40 years with type 1 diabetes. Both conserved end residues are trimmed from each CDR3. Fields, in order: V gene, CDR3 protein.

TRBV7-2 | ASSRIWGDTEAF
TRBV5-1 | ASGTGMGAGELF
TRBV11-2 | ASSNRERETQY
TRBV4-2 | ASSSARDFYEQY
TRBV5-4 | ASSLDQDRGYT
TRBV9 | ASAPSGLAYNEQF
TRBV18 | ASSPRSGGLKQY
TRBV18 | ASSPPGQANEKLF
TRBV19 | ASGLAGGLGTDTQY
TRBV4-2 | ASSPSGQETQY
TRBV7-9 | ASSLSENRLGGYT
TRBV2 | ASSYSGDRGEKLF
TRBV7-9 | ASSQQGNTEAF
TRBV6-6 | ASSPTGEETQY
TRBV28 | ASGGQGKSNYGYT
TRBV5-1 | ASSLEGPRGTGELF
TRBV2 | ASMTDSGANVLT
TRBV29-1 | SARPSTDTQY
TRBV7-9 | ASSLGTREQY
TRBV7-2 | ASSLGREDIQY
TRBV10-3 | AISESYGSFTGELF
TRBV29-1 | SVDPSKTQY
TRBV6-5 | ATSRTGQETQY
TRBV2 | ASSEALYPGQGINNEQF
TRBV5-6 | ASSLDPGTEAF
TRBV30 | AWSVGGNEKLF
TRBV6-1 | ASSGPGQEQY
TRBV30 | AWSGTGWAAF
TRBV7-2 | ASSRGTSGRGDTQY
TRBV7-2 | ASTEGQGAGEQF
TRBV6-1 | ASSELPPYEQY
TRBV2 | ASSEARTSGGTDTQY
TRBV29-1 | SGGLMNTGELF
TRBV18 | ASSPLNYEQY
TRBV7-3 | ASSLGTTSPLH
TRBV14 | ASSRTGGNQPQH